These T cell receptor beta chains were read from a single sample in a study of early T cells in non-severe SARS-CoV-2 infection. TCRdb reanalysed the 5' RACE reads using MiXCR and keeps one entry per CDR3 protein. Of tens of thousands of distinct CDR3 sequences listed, roughly 5% are singletons. Sequencing was performed on whole blood. Every receptor here comes from an adult who was a healthcare worker with PCR-confirmed SARS-CoV-2 infection or an uninfected control (not recorded which). Both conserved end residues are part of each CDR3. A D gene is named only where the DNA matches it firmly. Where a row states a size, it is once, few, many or the class of an expanded clone; other rows omit it.

CDR3 protein: CASSLQGSSGYTF; CDR3 DNA: TGCGCCAGCAGCTTGCAGGGTTCCAGTGGCTACACCTTC; J gene: TRBJ1-2; D gene: .; clone size: few; V gene: TRBV5-1
CDR3 protein: CASSLDPANTDTQYF; CDR3 DNA: TGCGCCAGCAGCTTGGACCCAGCAAACACAGATACGCAGTATTTT; J gene: TRBJ2-3; D gene: .; clone size: .; V gene: TRBV5-1
CDR3 protein: CASSLSYTGELFF; CDR3 DNA: TGTGCCAGCTCACTCAGTTACACCGGGGAGCTGTTTTTT; J gene: TRBJ2-2; D gene: .; clone size: many; V gene: TRBV18
CDR3 protein: CASSPGQEETQYF; CDR3 DNA: TGTGCCAGCAGCCCGGGACAGGAAGAGACCCAGTACTTC; J gene: TRBJ2-5; D gene: TRBD1; clone size: few; V gene: TRBV7-9
CDR3 protein: CASSLAPPRGRWTGNTIYF; CDR3 DNA: TGTGCCAGCAGCTTGGCCCCACCCAGGGGGCGATGGACTGGAAACACCATATATTTT; J gene: TRBJ1-3; D gene: TRBD1; clone size: many; V gene: TRBV5-6
CDR3 protein: CSVINRDSKNIQYF; CDR3 DNA: TGCAGCGTTATTAACCGGGACAGTAAAAACATTCAGTACTTC; J gene: TRBJ2-4; D gene: TRBD1; clone size: many; V gene: TRBV29-1
CDR3 protein: CASNLLGLAGMDEQFF; CDR3 DNA: TGTGCCAGCAATCTCCTGGGACTAGCGGGAATGGATGAGCAGTTCTTC; J gene: TRBJ2-1; D gene: TRBD2; clone size: many; V gene: TRBV6-1
CDR3 protein: CSARDGRGADTQYF; CDR3 DNA: TGCAGTGCTAGAGATGGGAGGGGAGCAGATACGCAGTATTTT; J gene: TRBJ2-3; D gene: TRBD2; clone size: few; V gene: TRBV20-1
CDR3 protein: CASSSDRAKDTQYF; CDR3 DNA: TGTGCCAGCAGCTCGGACAGGGCTAAAGATACGCAGTATTTT; J gene: TRBJ2-3; D gene: TRBD1; clone size: many; V gene: TRBV6-6
CDR3 protein: CASSLGRGQETQYF; CDR3 DNA: TGCGCCAGCAGCTTGGGCAGGGGGCAAGAGACCCAGTACTTC; J gene: TRBJ2-5; D gene: TRBD1; clone size: .; V gene: TRBV5-1
CDR3 protein: CASSARTGTDTQYF; CDR3 DNA: TGTGCCAGCAGCGCGAGGACCGGCACAGATACGCAGTATTTT; J gene: TRBJ2-3; D gene: .; clone size: .; V gene: TRBV11-2
CDR3 protein: CAWKLAGGDTQYF; CDR3 DNA: TGTGCCTGGAAACTAGCGGGAGGGGATACGCAGTATTTT; J gene: TRBJ2-3; D gene: TRBD2; clone size: few; V gene: TRBV30
CDR3 protein: CARSHVAGATDTQYF; CDR3 DNA: TGTGCCAGAAGCCACGTCGCAGGAGCCACAGATACGCAGTATTTT; J gene: TRBJ2-3; D gene: .; clone size: many; V gene: TRBV5-3
CDR3 protein: CSAVRGRAGEQYF; CDR3 DNA: TGCAGTGCAGTACGCGGGAGGGCCGGTGAGCAGTACTTC; J gene: TRBJ2-7; D gene: TRBD2; clone size: many; V gene: TRBV20-1
CDR3 protein: CASSQGQGRNTGELFF; CDR3 DNA: TGTGCCAGCAGCCAGGGACAGGGGCGGAACACCGGGGAGCTGTTTTTT; J gene: TRBJ2-2; D gene: TRBD1; clone size: few; V gene: TRBV12-3/TRBV12-4
CDR3 protein: CASSQPGRRLSNQPQHF; CDR3 DNA: TGCGCCAGCAGCCAACCCGGAAGACGGCTCAGCAATCAGCCCCAGCATTTT; J gene: TRBJ1-5; D gene: .; clone size: many; V gene: TRBV4-1
CDR3 protein: CASSPQDRSNYGYTF; CDR3 DNA: TGTGCCAGCTCACCTCAGGACAGATCTAACTATGGCTACACCTTC; J gene: TRBJ1-2; D gene: .; clone size: many; V gene: TRBV18
CDR3 protein: CASSLESGGPGELFF; CDR3 DNA: TGTGCCAGCAGTTTAGAGTCGGGAGGACCCGGGGAGCTGTTTTTT; J gene: TRBJ2-2; D gene: TRBD2; clone size: many; V gene: TRBV12-3/TRBV12-4
CDR3 protein: CATSGRTGELFF; CDR3 DNA: TGTGCCACCAGTGGGAGAACCGGGGAGCTGTTTTTT; J gene: TRBJ2-2; D gene: .; clone size: many; V gene: TRBV24-1
CDR3 protein: CASSRTGVREQYF; CDR3 DNA: TGTGCCAGCAGCCGGACAGGGGTTAGGGAGCAGTACTTC; J gene: TRBJ2-7; D gene: TRBD1; clone size: .; V gene: TRBV11-2
CDR3 protein: CASSQDPLRLLAGLPYNEQFF; CDR3 DNA: TGTGCCAGCAGCCAAGATCCTCTCCGGCTACTAGCGGGCCTCCCCTACAATGAGCAGTTCTTC; J gene: TRBJ2-1; D gene: TRBD2; clone size: few; V gene: TRBV3-1
CDR3 protein: CASSRTSGRYEQYF; CDR3 DNA: TGTGCCAGCAGCCGGACTAGCGGGAGGTACGAGCAGTACTTC; J gene: TRBJ2-7; D gene: TRBD2; clone size: many; V gene: TRBV7-2
CDR3 protein: CASSATGTFPDTQYF; CDR3 DNA: TGTGCCAGCAGCGCCACCGGGACATTCCCAGATACGCAGTATTTT; J gene: TRBJ2-3; D gene: .; clone size: many; V gene: TRBV9
CDR3 protein: CSVLAGIYNEQFF; CDR3 DNA: TGCAGCGTTCTAGCGGGGATCTACAATGAGCAGTTCTTC; J gene: TRBJ2-1; D gene: TRBD2; clone size: many; V gene: TRBV29-1
CDR3 protein: CAPRQGERNEQYF; CDR3 DNA: TGTGCCCCCCGCCAGGGAGAGAGGAACGAGCAGTACTTC; J gene: TRBJ2-7; D gene: .; clone size: .; V gene: TRBV7-9
CDR3 protein: CASSRGGLSYNEQFF; CDR3 DNA: TGTGCCAGTAGCCGCGGGGGTTTATCCTACAATGAGCAGTTCTTC; J gene: TRBJ2-1; D gene: TRBD2; clone size: few; V gene: TRBV19
CDR3 protein: CASSLGPTDNSPLHF; CDR3 DNA: TGTGCCAGCAGCTTAGGGCCAACCGATAATTCACCCCTCCACTTT; J gene: TRBJ1-6; D gene: .; clone size: many; V gene: TRBV7-6
CDR3 protein: CAIKGLAGTDTQFF; CDR3 DNA: TGTGCCATTAAGGGACTAGCGGGCACAGATACGCAGTTTTTT; J gene: TRBJ2-3; D gene: TRBD2; clone size: .; V gene: TRBV27
CDR3 protein: CSAPTGRGVTEAFF; CDR3 DNA: TGCAGTGCCCCTACTGGCAGGGGAGTCACTGAAGCTTTCTTT; J gene: TRBJ1-1; D gene: .; clone size: medium-sized; V gene: TRBV20-1
CDR3 protein: CSVETSRGTDTQYF; CDR3 DNA: TGCAGCGTTGAGACTAGCAGGGGCACAGATACGCAGTATTTT; J gene: TRBJ2-3; D gene: TRBD2; clone size: .; V gene: TRBV29-1
CDR3 protein: CASSGTVDTEAFF; CDR3 DNA: TGTGCCAGCTCAGGGACAGTGGACACTGAAGCTTTCTTT; J gene: TRBJ1-1; D gene: TRBD1; clone size: many; V gene: TRBV18
CDR3 protein: CASSLVGYDTEAFF; CDR3 DNA: TGCGCCAGCAGCTTGGTTGGCTATGACACTGAAGCTTTCTTT; J gene: TRBJ1-1; D gene: .; clone size: many; V gene: TRBV5-1
CDR3 protein: CASSFGNRGRGYGYTF; CDR3 DNA: TGTGCCAGCAGCTTCGGGAACAGGGGGCGCGGCTATGGCTACACCTTC; J gene: TRBJ1-2; D gene: TRBD1; clone size: once; V gene: TRBV7-2
CDR3 protein: CASSSQGYTQYF; CDR3 DNA: TGTGCCAGCAGTTCCCAGGGTTATACGCAGTATTTT; J gene: TRBJ2-3; D gene: .; clone size: many; V gene: TRBV27
CDR3 protein: CASTGTSNTGELFF; CDR3 DNA: TGTGCCAGCACCGGGACATCTAACACCGGGGAGCTGTTTTTT; J gene: TRBJ2-2; D gene: .; clone size: .; V gene: TRBV28
CDR3 protein: CASSGGSRTDTQYF; CDR3 DNA: TGTGCCAGCAGTGGGGGCAGCCGCACAGATACGCAGTATTTT; J gene: TRBJ2-3; D gene: .; clone size: .; V gene: TRBV6-1
CDR3 protein: CASSTLTDKNIQYF; CDR3 DNA: TGTGCCAGCAGTACCCTGACCGACAAAAACATTCAGTACTTC; J gene: TRBJ2-4; D gene: .; clone size: many; V gene: TRBV27
CDR3 protein: CSATSGGETQYF; CDR3 DNA: TGCAGTGCTACTAGCGGGGGAGAGACCCAGTACTTC; J gene: TRBJ2-5; D gene: TRBD2; clone size: few; V gene: TRBV20-1
CDR3 protein: CASSRADSHDTQYF; CDR3 DNA: TGTGCCAGCAGCCGGGCGGACTCTCACGATACGCAGTATTTT; J gene: TRBJ2-3; D gene: .; clone size: many; V gene: TRBV12-3/TRBV12-4
CDR3 protein: CAWSGDYSYEQYF; CDR3 DNA: TGTGCCTGGAGTGGGGACTATAGTTACGAGCAGTACTTC; J gene: TRBJ2-7; D gene: TRBD2; clone size: many; V gene: TRBV30
CDR3 protein: CASTLLSSSSEQFF; CDR3 DNA: TGTGCCAGCACCCTCTTGTCTAGCTCCAGTGAGCAGTTCTTC; J gene: TRBJ2-1; D gene: .; clone size: many; V gene: TRBV28
CDR3 protein: CASRWKTGLAGTEQYF; CDR3 DNA: TGTGCCAGCCGGTGGAAGACTGGACTAGCGGGTACCGAGCAGTACTTC; J gene: TRBJ2-7; D gene: TRBD2; clone size: many; V gene: TRBV27
CDR3 protein: CSASSSSGRLDTQYF; CDR3 DNA: TGCAGTGCTAGTTCGTCTAGCGGGCGCCTGGATACGCAGTATTTT; J gene: TRBJ2-3; D gene: TRBD2; clone size: few; V gene: TRBV20-1
CDR3 protein: CASSLRVPSSGANVLTF; CDR3 DNA: TGTGCCAGCAGTCTTCGGGTCCCGAGCTCTGGGGCCAACGTCCTGACTTTC; J gene: TRBJ2-6; D gene: .; clone size: many; V gene: TRBV12-3/TRBV12-4
CDR3 protein: CASSRDRGYEQYF; CDR3 DNA: TGTGCCAGCAGCCGGGACAGGGGTTACGAGCAGTACTTC; J gene: TRBJ2-7; D gene: TRBD1; clone size: many; V gene: TRBV6-1
CDR3 protein: CASSPPANEQFF; CDR3 DNA: TGTGCCAGCTCACCACCGGCCAATGAGCAGTTCTTC; J gene: TRBJ2-1; D gene: .; clone size: many; V gene: TRBV18
CDR3 protein: CASSYGTGGQPQHF; CDR3 DNA: TGTGCCAGCAGTTACGGGACAGGGGGCCAGCCCCAGCATTTT; J gene: TRBJ1-5; D gene: TRBD1; clone size: many; V gene: TRBV6-6
CDR3 protein: CASSQERLTETQYF; CDR3 DNA: TGCGCCAGCAGCCAAGAAAGGTTGACGGAGACCCAGTACTTC; J gene: TRBJ2-5; D gene: .; clone size: few; V gene: TRBV4-3
CDR3 protein: CSARGLAGEGSVYNEQFF; CDR3 DNA: TGCAGTGCTAGAGGACTAGCGGGAGAGGGGTCGGTCTACAATGAGCAGTTCTTC; J gene: TRBJ2-1; D gene: TRBD2; clone size: few; V gene: TRBV20-1
CDR3 protein: CSARVRTGSRTDTQYF; CDR3 DNA: TGCAGTGCTAGAGTGCGGACAGGGTCCCGCACAGATACGCAGTATTTT; J gene: TRBJ2-3; D gene: TRBD1; clone size: .; V gene: TRBV20-1